Listed here are 30 T cell receptor beta chains from one sample, sequenced in a study of CD8 T cells in ankylosing spondylitis. Notes on the study in general: A TCR beta motif made of fewer than ten highly homologous variants seemed typical of ankylosing spondylitis blood.

TCRdb used MiXCR to reprocess the 5' RACE reads, holding one entry per CDR3 protein. Of about 840,000 distinct CDR3 sequences detected, about 11% appear once; the ten largest clones hold 0.51%. Their target antigens are unknown. Sequencing used blood, either unsorted or a sorted T cell fraction (not recorded which). All receptors derive from a male donor with ankylosing spondylitis.

This clonotype has only a few counts. The chain employs TRBV6-1 and TRBJ1-2; D is perhaps TRBD1 (6 bases). This CDR3 has 14 residues. V lost 3 bases to trimming and J lost 6 bases, with 14 bases between them. From germline, CDR1 is MNHNS and CDR2 SASEGT. The CDR3 nucleotides read TGTGCCAGCAGTGACGTGCGGGGGCAGAATGGCTACACCTTC. Its translation: CASSDVRGQNGYTF.

This clonotype was detected only a few times. J is TRBJ1-5 and V is TRBV20-1; possible D gene TRBD1, 5 bases. This CDR3 contains 15 residues. With 6 bases removed from V and 2 bases from J, the gap between germline ends came to 17 bases. Per germline, CDR1 DFQATT and CDR2 SNEGSKA (reference sequence). CDR3 DNA sequence: TGCAGTGCCTACGGCGGGGGACTTGGCAATCAGCCCCAGCATTTT. Encoded protein: CSAYGGGLGNQPQHF.

The rearrangement links TRBV4-2 to TRBJ2-7; possibly TRBD1 for D (6 bases). V lost 3 bases to trimming and J lost 2 bases, with 23 bases between them. The germline gives CDR1 LGHNA, CDR2 YNFKEQ. CDR3 length equals 18 residues. In DNA, the CDR3 is TGTGCCAGCAGCCAGGCCCGGGGTGGGCAGGGGCCTACCTACGAGCAGTACTTC. Amino acids: CASSQARGGQGPTYEQYF.

This clonotype was detected only a few times. This chain links TRBV12-3 or TRBV12-4 with TRBJ2-7; 9 bases are a match to TRBD2. The CDR3 consists of 18 residues. Trimming took 5 bases from V and 3 from J; bases not matched to a gene: 17. The CDR3 loop reads CASSAGPSGRPRLYEQYF. The CDR3 DNA reads TGTGCCAGCAGTGCCGGACCGAGCGGGAGGCCCCGGCTCTACGAGCAGTACTTC.

V and J are TRBV11-2 and TRBJ2-3; TRBD2 is a possible D gene (6 bases). CDR1 is SGHAT, CDR2 FQNNGV, per germline. The V gene lost 4 bases and the J gene lost 2 bases, with 7 bases spanning the gap. The CDR3 runs to 13 residues. The CDR3 nucleotides read TGTGCCAGCAGCTGGAGGGTCACAGATACGCAGTATTTT. Translated: CASSWRVTDTQYF.

This clonotype was seen at least ten times. This chain connects TRBV18 to TRBJ1-1; weak D call: TRBD1 (5 bases). CDR1 and CDR2 (germline): KGHSH, LQKENI. The V and J ends lost 3 bases and 3 bases respectively, with 17 bases between them. The CDR3 loop spans 16 amino acids. The CDR3, as DNA: TGTGCCAGCTCACCTCGGGACCCGCCGGTGGACACTGAAGCTTTCTTT. Its translation is CASSPRDPPVDTEAFF.

At least ten counts were recorded for this clonotype. The rearrangement uses TRBV29-1 and TRBJ2-1, with D perhaps matching TRBD1 or TRBD2 (5 bases each). In germline, CDR1 is SQVTM, CDR2 ANQGSEA. V was trimmed by 4 bases and J by 3 bases, leaving 10 bases between them. The CDR3 consists of 13 residues. The CDR3, as DNA: TGCAGCGTTGGGGGGTTATTCTACAATGAGCAGTTCTTC. It is translated as CSVGGLFYNEQFF.

Only a few counts were recorded for this clonotype. The V and J genes are TRBV20-1 and TRBJ2-5; either TRBD1 or TRBD2 may supply D (6 bases each). V was pared by 1 base and J by 7 bases, with 16 bases between. The CDR3 covers 14 residues. Germline lookup yields CDR1 DFQATT and CDR2 SNEGSKA (reference sequence). CDR3 nucleotides: TGCAGTGCTAGAGCTATAGCGGAAGGGGGGACCCAGTACTTC. Translation: CSARAIAEGGTQYF.

This clonotype showed up just a few times. No DNA is shown, since the ends of the CDR3 on it are uncertain; the CDR3 is the one TCRdb lists. The CDR3 protein is CISVPEGLQPYLSYEQYF. The chain recombines TRBV7-5 with TRBJ2-7; the table's D call TRBD2 went unverified against the DNA. TRBV7-5 is flagged as a pseudogene. With termini counted, the CDR3 has 18 amino acids.

This clonotype was observed a handful of times. V gene TRBV4-3 combines with J gene TRBJ2-1, with TRBD2 as a possible D gene (5 bases). Germline lookup yields CDR1 LGHNA and CDR2 YSLEER. The CDR3 consists of 14 residues. The V gene lost 0 bases and the J gene lost 5 bases, with 8 bases spanning the gap. The CDR3: CASSQDPGDNEQFF. The CDR3 region has the DNA TGCGCCAGCAGCCAAGATCCCGGGGACAATGAGCAGTTCTTC.

The chain couples TRBV7-3 to TRBJ1-1; a possible D gene is TRBD1 (5 bases). The germline V gene encodes CDR1 SGHTA and CDR2 FQGTGA. CDR3 length equals 13 residues. The V end was cut by 5 bases, the J end by 8 bases, with 15 bases between. The CDR3 nucleotides read TGTGCCAGCAGCCCAGGTTGGGGCAGGGAAGCTTTCTTT. Protein sequence: CASSPGWGREAFF.

This clonotype turned up a few times. This rearrangement joins TRBV12-3 or TRBV12-4 to TRBJ2-7; possible D gene TRBD1, 6 bases. The V end was cut by 6 bases, the J end by 3 bases, with 15 bases between. The CDR3 runs to 14 residues. The CDR3 DNA follows: TGTGCCAGCAGCAGTGACAGGCTCATCTACGAGCAGTACTTC. This encodes CASSSDRLIYEQYF.

The chain carries TRBV27 and TRBJ2-7; 12 bases agree with TRBD2. This CDR3 spans 19 amino acids. Germline V gene data show CDR1 as MNHEY and CDR2 as SMNVEV (reference sequence). J was trimmed by 2 bases and V by 1 base; bases with no gene match: 12. The CDR3 DNA reads TGTGCCAGCAGTTTATTGGGGCTAGCGGGAGGGCAAGGGACCTACGAGCAGTACTTC. It codes for CASSLLGLAGGQGTYEQYF.

There are a few counts of this clonotype. This chain connects TRBV4-2 to TRBJ2-5, with 8 bases that match TRBD2. Germline V lookup: CDR1 LGHNA, CDR2 YNFKEQ. The CDR3 has 16 residues. V trimming: 1 base; J trimming: 1 base; junction bases outside the gene matches: 5. DNA for the CDR3: TGTGCCAGCAGCCAAGTGTCTAGCGGGTTCCAAGAGACCCAGTACTTC. Its protein is CASSQVSSGFQETQYF.

The genes are TRBV20-1 and TRBJ1-4, with TRBD1 as a possible D gene (6 bases). Trimming pared 5 bases from V and 8 bases from J, leaving 18 bases between. The CDR3 is made up of 14 amino acids. Germline lookup yields CDR1 DFQATT and CDR2 SNEGSKA (reference sequence). DNA of the CDR3: TGCAGTGCTGGCCGGCAGGGGCAGCCGGAAAAACTGTTTTTT. It translates to CSAGRQGQPEKLFF.

In the case of this clonotype: A much larger clone is a single base away; this may be a read error. This rearrangement joins TRBV20-1 to TRBJ2-2; D is possibly TRBD1 (6 bases). The CDR3 length is 11 residues. Germline-derived CDR1 and CDR2 are DFQATT and SNEGSKA (reference sequence). CDR3 DNA sequence: TGCGGTGCCAGGGGCACCGGGGAGCTGTTTTTT. Translated, it gives CGARGTGELFF.

This clonotype has more than one count but fewer than ten. V usage is TRBV20-1 and J usage is TRBJ2-3; 9 bases match TRBD2. Germline V gives CDR1 DFQATT, CDR2 SNEGSKA (reference sequence). Germline trimming cut 6 bases from V and 1 base from J; bases unmatched to any gene: 2. This CDR3 has 13 residues. This CDR3 reads CSAERGGTDTQYF. The CDR3 DNA sequence: TGCAGTGCCGAGCGGGGGGGCACAGATACGCAGTATTTT.

J is TRBJ1-2 and V is TRBV20-1; 9 nucleotides agree with TRBD1. This CDR3 has 13 residues. Germline assignment: CDR1 DFQATT and CDR2 SNEGSKA (reference sequence). The V gene end was trimmed by 7 bases and the J gene end by 7 bases; junction bases not matched to a gene: 10. CDR3 nucleotide sequence: TGCAGTGTCCTTCCGGGACAGGGAGGTGGCTACACCTTC. Its protein product is CSVLPGQGGGYTF.

This clonotype showed up just a few times. The chain links TRBV28 to TRBJ1-5, with D possibly matching TRBD1 (6 bases). Trimming cost V 6 bases and J 4 bases, with 13 bases left between them. Germline values: CDR1 MDHEN, CDR2 SYDVKM. The CDR3 is 14 amino acids. This CDR3 reads CASRAGARNQPQHF. The CDR3, as DNA: TGTGCCAGCAGAGCGGGGGCCCGGAATCAGCCCCAGCATTTT.

This clonotype was counted a few times. The chain recombines TRBV6-2 or TRBV6-3 with TRBJ2-5, with D uncertain. CDR1 is MNHEY, CDR2 SVGEGT, per germline. Trimming cost V 0 bases and J 5 bases, with 10 bases left between them. The CDR3 runs to 14 residues. The CDR3, as DNA: TGTGCCAGCAGTTACTCGAGGTTGTCGGAGACCCAGTACTTC. Encoded protein: CASSYSRLSETQYF.

This clonotype was counted at least ten times. The V gene is TRBV12-3 or TRBV12-4, the J gene TRBJ2-2; D is perhaps TRBD1 (6 bases). V was shortened by 5 bases and J by 6 bases, with 10 bases between the two germline ends. The CDR3 consists of 13 residues. The CDR3 reads CASSRGQPGELFF. As DNA, the CDR3 is TGTGCCAGCAGTCGCGGACAGCCCGGGGAGCTGTTTTTT.

This clonotype turned up a few times. J is TRBJ2-3 and V is TRBV6-2 or TRBV6-3; D is unclear. The germline V gene encodes CDR1 MNHEY and CDR2 SVGEGT. Between the trimmed V and J ends, which lost 2 bases and 4 bases, there was a span of 7 bases. The CDR3 contains 13 residues. The CDR3, as DNA: TGTGCCAGCAGTTACACGAGACCAGATACGCAGTATTTT. This sequence encodes CASSYTRPDTQYF.

V gene TRBV20-1 combines with J gene TRBJ1-2; maybe TRBD1 (5 bases). The V and J ends lost 5 bases and 4 bases respectively, with 11 bases between them. The CDR3 covers 12 residues. Germline CDR1 and CDR2: DFQATT and SNEGSKA (reference sequence). Here the CDR3 DNA reads TGCAGTGCTTCTCGGGGCACCTATGGCTACACCTTC. Protein product: CSASRGTYGYTF.

V gene TRBV29-1 combines with J gene TRBJ2-2, with 7 bases lining up with TRBD2. Germline CDR1 is SQVTM and CDR2 is ANQGSEA. The CDR3 consists of 14 residues. With V trimmed by 4 bases and J by 1 base, 3 bases remained unmatched. The CDR3 is CSVGAGVNTGELFF. In nucleotides, the CDR3 is TGCAGCGTTGGGGCGGGGGTGAACACCGGGGAGCTGTTTTTT.

The table lists this clonotype with a few counts. The chain carries TRBV4-2 and TRBJ2-7; the D is unclear. The V gene lost 1 base and the J gene lost 2 bases, with 9 bases spanning the gap. CDR3 length equals 14 residues. Germline lookup yields CDR1 LGHNA and CDR2 YNFKEQ. CDR3 DNA sequence: TGTGCCAGCAGCCAAGGGGAACCTCCCTACGAGCAGTACTTC. This encodes CASSQGEPPYEQYF.

The rearrangement joins TRBV7-6 to TRBJ2-3; 10 positions agree with TRBD2. The CDR3 has 15 amino acids. Germline V CDR1 and CDR2: SGHVS, FNYEAQ. V gave up 5 bases and J gave up 1 base; unmatched junction bases: 3. CDR3 bases: TGTGCCAGCAGCGCCACTAGCGGGGGCACAGATACGCAGTATTTT. This codes for CASSATSGGTDTQYF.

The chain links TRBV20-1 to TRBJ2-3, with 13 bases aligning to TRBD2. The CDR3 covers 14 residues. The germline V gene encodes CDR1 DFQATT and CDR2 SNEGSKA (reference sequence). The junction had 5 bases not matched to a gene; V was cut back by 5 bases and J by 6 bases. The CDR3 loop reads CSASGLAGDDTQYF. The CDR3 bases are TGCAGTGCTTCCGGACTAGCGGGAGATGATACGCAGTATTTT.

CDR3 residues: CSAFRLAGVHEQYF. CDR3 nucleotide sequence: TGCAGTGCTTTTCGACTAGCGGGAGTCCACGAGCAGTACTTC. This chain connects TRBV20-1 to TRBJ2-7; 12 nucleotides align to TRBD2. The junction had 7 bases not matched to a gene; V was cut back by 5 bases and J by 5 bases. CDR1 DFQATT and CDR2 SNEGSKA come from the germline V gene (reference sequence). This CDR3 contains 14 residues.

The chain joins TRBV12-3 or TRBV12-4 to TRBJ1-5; no definite D call. The CDR3 is 13 amino acids. Trimming removed 6 bases at V and 2 bases at J, with 8 bases between. DNA for the CDR3: TGTGCCAGCAGAAAAACAGGCAATCAGCCCCAGCATTTT. This gives the protein CASRKTGNQPQHF.

There are many counts of this clonotype. V is TRBV29-1 and J is TRBJ2-3; D remains unclear. CDR3 length equals 14 residues. The V end was cut by 1 base, the J end by 2 bases, with 10 bases between. From germline, CDR1 is SQVTM and CDR2 ANQGSEA. This chain's CDR3 is CSVEGRPDTDTQYF. Written as DNA, the CDR3 is TGCAGCGTTGAAGGCAGGCCCGACACAGATACGCAGTATTTT.